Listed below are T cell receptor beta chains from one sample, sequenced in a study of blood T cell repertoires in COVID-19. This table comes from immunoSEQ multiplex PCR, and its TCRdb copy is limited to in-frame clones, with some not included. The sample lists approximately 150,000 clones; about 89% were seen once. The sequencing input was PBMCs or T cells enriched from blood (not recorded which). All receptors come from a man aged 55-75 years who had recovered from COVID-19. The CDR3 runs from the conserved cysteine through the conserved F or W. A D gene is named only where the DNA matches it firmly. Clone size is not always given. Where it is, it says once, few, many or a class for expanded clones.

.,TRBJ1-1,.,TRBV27,CASSFLGGSTEAFF,TGTGCCAGCAGTTTCTTGGGGGGTAGCACTGAAGCTTTCTTT
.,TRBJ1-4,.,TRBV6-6,CASSYSGDNYNEKLFF,TGTGCCAGCAGTTACTCTGGGGACAACTATAATGAAAAACTGTTTTTT
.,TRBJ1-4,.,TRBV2,CASSARPGEKLFF,TGTGCCAGCAGTGCTCGCCCGGGTGAAAAACTGTTTTTT
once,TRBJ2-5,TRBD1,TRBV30,CAWSADRAWETQYF,TGTGCCTGGAGTGCGGACAGGGCTTGGGAGACCCAGTACTTC
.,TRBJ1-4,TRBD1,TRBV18,CASGPGQVNEKLFF,TGTGCCAGCGGACCGGGACAGGTTAATGAAAAACTGTTTTTT
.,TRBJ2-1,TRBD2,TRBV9,CASRKGAGTSGSNEQFF,TGTGCCAGCAGGAAGGGGGCCGGGACTAGCGGGAGTAATGAGCAGTTCTTC
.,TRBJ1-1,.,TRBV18,CASSNRVIEAFF,TGTGCCAGCTCCAATCGCGTAATTGAAGCTTTCTTT
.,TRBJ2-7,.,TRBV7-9,CASSLDGRTGQYF,TGTGCCAGCAGCTTAGATGGAAGAACGGGTCAGTACTTC
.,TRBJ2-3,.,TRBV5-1,CASTTLGLTTDTQYF,TGCGCCAGCACAACCTTGGGGCTCACCACAGATACGCAGTATTTT
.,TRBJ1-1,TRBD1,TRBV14,CASSQETGVGTEAFF,TGTGCCAGCAGCCAAGAGACAGGGGTCGGCACTGAAGCTTTCTTT
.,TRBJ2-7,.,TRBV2,CASVQSQGLTTYEQYF,TGTGCCAGCGTTCAATCCCAGGGCCTAACTACATACGAGCAGTACTTC
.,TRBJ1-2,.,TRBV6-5,CASSYDRNYGYTF,TGTGCCAGCAGTTACGACAGGAACTATGGCTACACCTTC
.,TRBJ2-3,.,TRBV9,CASSVVVSTDTQYF,TGTGCCAGCAGCGTAGTTGTAAGCACAGATACGCAGTATTTT
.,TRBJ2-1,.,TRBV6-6,CASSSPQASSYNEQFF,TGTGCCAGCAGTTCGCCACAGGCTAGCTCCTACAATGAGCAGTTCTTC
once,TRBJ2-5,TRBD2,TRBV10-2,CASSDPWTSGGRETQYF,TGCGCCAGCAGTGATCCCTGGACTAGCGGGGGGAGAGAGACCCAGTACTTC
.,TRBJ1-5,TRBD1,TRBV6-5,CASRTGGSNQPQHF,TGTGCCAGCCGGACAGGGGGCAGCAATCAGCCCCAGCATTTT
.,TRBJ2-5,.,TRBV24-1,CATTDSNQETQYF,TGTGCCACCACCGACAGCAACCAAGAGACCCAGTACTTC
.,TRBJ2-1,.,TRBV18,CASSPLRYNEQFF,TGTGCCAGCTCACCACTGCGTTACAATGAGCAGTTCTTC
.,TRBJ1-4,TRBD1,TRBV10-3,CAISGTGVGNEKLFF,TGTGCCATCAGTGGTACAGGGGTCGGTAATGAAAAACTGTTTTTT
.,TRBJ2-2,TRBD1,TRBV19,CASSGGGQGKGGELFF,TGTGCCTCTTCAGGTGGGGGACAGGGCAAAGGCGGGGAGCTGTTTTTT
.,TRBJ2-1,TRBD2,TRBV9,CASSLSESGTEQFF,TGTGCCAGCAGCCTGTCTGAGAGCGGGACCGAGCAGTTCTTC
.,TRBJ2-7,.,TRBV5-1,CASSLELQGQQYF,TGCGCCAGCAGCTTGGAATTGCAGGGGCAACAGTACTTC
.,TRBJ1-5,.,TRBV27,CASSLLAGRNQPQHF,TGTGCCAGCAGTTTATTGGCGGGTAGAAATCAGCCCCAGCATTTT
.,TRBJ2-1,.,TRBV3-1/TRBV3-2,CASSPVSRRVSYNEQFF,TGTGCCAGCAGCCCAGTTAGTAGGAGGGTTAGCTACAATGAGCAGTTCTTC
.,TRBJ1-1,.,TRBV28,CASSFNPGGTEAFF,TGTGCCAGCAGTTTTAACCCCGGGGGCACTGAAGCTTTCTTT
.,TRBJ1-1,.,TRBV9,CASSVGGGDTEAFF,TGTGCCAGCAGCGTAGGAGGAGGGGACACTGAAGCTTTCTTT